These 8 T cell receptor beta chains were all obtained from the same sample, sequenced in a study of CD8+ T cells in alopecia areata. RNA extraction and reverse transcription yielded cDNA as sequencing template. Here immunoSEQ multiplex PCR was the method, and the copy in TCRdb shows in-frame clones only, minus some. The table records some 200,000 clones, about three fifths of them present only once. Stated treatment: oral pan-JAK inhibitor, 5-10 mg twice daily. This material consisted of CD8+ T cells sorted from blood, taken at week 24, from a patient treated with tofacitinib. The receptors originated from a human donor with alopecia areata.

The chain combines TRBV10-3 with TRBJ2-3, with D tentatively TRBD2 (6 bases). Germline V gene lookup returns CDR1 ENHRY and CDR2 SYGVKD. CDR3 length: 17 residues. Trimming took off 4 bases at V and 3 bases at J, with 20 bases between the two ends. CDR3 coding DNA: TGTGCCATCAGTGTAAGGGACGGAGGGAGCGGGACAGATACGCAGTATTTT. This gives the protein CAISVRDGGSGTDTQYF.

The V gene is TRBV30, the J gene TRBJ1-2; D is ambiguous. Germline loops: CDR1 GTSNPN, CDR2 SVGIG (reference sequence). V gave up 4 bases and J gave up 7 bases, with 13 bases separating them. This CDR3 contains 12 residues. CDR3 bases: TGTGCCTGGACCGAAGGAATTCGTGGCTACACCTTC. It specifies CAWTEGIRGYTF.

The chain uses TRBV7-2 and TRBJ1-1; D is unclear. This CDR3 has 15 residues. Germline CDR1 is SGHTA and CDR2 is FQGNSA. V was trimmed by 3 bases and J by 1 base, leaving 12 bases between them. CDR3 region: CASSFPGSGNTEAFF. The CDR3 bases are TGTGCCAGCAGCTTTCCAGGTTCGGGGAACACTGAAGCTTTCTTT.

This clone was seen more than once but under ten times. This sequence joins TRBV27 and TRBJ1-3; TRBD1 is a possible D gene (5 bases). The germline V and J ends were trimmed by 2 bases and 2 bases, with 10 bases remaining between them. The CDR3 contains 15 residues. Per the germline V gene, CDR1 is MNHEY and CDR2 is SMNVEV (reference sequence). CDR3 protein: CASSLADSPGNTIYF. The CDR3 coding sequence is TGTGCCAGCAGTTTAGCTGACAGCCCTGGAAACACCATATATTTT.

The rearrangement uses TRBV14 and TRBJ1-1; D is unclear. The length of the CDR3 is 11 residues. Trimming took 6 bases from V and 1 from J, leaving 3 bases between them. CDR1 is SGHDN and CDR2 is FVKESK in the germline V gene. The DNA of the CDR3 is TGTGCCAGCAGTTGGAACACTGAAGCTTTCTTT. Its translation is CASSWNTEAFF.

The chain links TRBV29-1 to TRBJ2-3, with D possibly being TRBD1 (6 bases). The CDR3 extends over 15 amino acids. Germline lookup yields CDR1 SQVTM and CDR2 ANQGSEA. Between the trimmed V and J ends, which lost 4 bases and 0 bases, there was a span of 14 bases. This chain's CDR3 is CSVVVQGPSTDTQYF. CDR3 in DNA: TGCAGCGTTGTCGTACAGGGTCCTAGCACAGATACGCAGTATTTT.

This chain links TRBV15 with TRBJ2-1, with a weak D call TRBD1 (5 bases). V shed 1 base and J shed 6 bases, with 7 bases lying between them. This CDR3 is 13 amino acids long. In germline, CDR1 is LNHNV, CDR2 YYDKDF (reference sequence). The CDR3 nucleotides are TGTGCCACCAGCAGAGGACAGCCCAATGAGCAGTTCTTC. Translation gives CATSRGQPNEQFF.

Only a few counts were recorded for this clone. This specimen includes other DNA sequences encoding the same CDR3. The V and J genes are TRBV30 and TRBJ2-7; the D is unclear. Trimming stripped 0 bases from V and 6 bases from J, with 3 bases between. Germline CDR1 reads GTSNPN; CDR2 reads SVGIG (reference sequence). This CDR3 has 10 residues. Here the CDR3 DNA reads TGTGCCTGGAGTGTGCGCGAGCAGTACTTC. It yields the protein CAWSVREQYF.